This T cell receptor (beta chain) was sequenced for a study of T cell responses to AZD1222 COVID-19 vaccine. Broader study findings: The reported proportion of spike-specific TCRs targeting unmutated variant regions was nearly half. When two AZD1222 doses had been given, Spike-specific TCR breadth and depth rose. Most donors were white British, females outnumbered males, and clonal diversity was possibly underestimated.

With V trimmed by 7 bases and J by 5 bases, 10 bases remained unmatched. The germline gives CDR1 ENHRY, CDR2 SYGVKD. This CDR3 has 16 residues. Profiling relied on immunoSEQ multiplex PCR, and the TCRdb table lists in-frame clones only, not all of them. Altogether 90,000 to 140,000 clones are present, about 88% being singletons, with the ten largest covering less than 9.5%. Turning to this clone: Its specificity is unknown.

This receptor was obtained from an adult in good health. V and J are TRBV10-3 and TRBJ1-3; 11 positions agree with TRBD1. The source was peripheral blood, collected on day 0 of AZD1222 vaccination. The CDR3 protein is CAINPGTGGYRNTIYF. CDR3 in DNA: TGTGCCATCAACCCCGGGACAGGGGGGTATAGAAACACCATATATTTT.